This entry concerns a single T cell receptor (beta chain). What it recognizes is unknown. PCR used 60 Vbeta primers and 13 Jbeta primers. Here immunoSEQ multiplex PCR was the method, and the copy in TCRdb shows in-frame clones only, minus some. The sample records more than 55,000 clones, 83% being singletons. Per the germline V gene, CDR1 is MNHEY and CDR2 is SMNVEV (reference sequence). The CDR3 extends over 16 amino acids. V was cut by 2 bases and J by 4 bases, with 12 bases left in between. The entry originates in a study of cytomegalovirus exposure and HLA in healthy donors. General study results and limits: In an earlier analysis, most TCR beta V segments were productive about 90% or about 30% of the time. DRB1 showed the most TCR associations and HLA-C the fewest in a later analysis, as rates varied by HLA locus. Certain indistinguishable V segments, among them TRBV6-2 and TRBV6-3, were excluded. Cytomegalovirus association was listed for 170 or so TCR beta chains.

The origin of this receptor is a man in his thirties or forties in good health and CMV-seronegative. The rearrangement links TRBV27 to TRBJ1-6, with D unclear. The source material was PBMCs. This CDR3 reads CASSLGRGSYNSPLHF. The DNA of the CDR3 is TGTGCCAGCAGTTTAGGGCGGGGTTCGTATAATTCACCCCTCCACTTT.